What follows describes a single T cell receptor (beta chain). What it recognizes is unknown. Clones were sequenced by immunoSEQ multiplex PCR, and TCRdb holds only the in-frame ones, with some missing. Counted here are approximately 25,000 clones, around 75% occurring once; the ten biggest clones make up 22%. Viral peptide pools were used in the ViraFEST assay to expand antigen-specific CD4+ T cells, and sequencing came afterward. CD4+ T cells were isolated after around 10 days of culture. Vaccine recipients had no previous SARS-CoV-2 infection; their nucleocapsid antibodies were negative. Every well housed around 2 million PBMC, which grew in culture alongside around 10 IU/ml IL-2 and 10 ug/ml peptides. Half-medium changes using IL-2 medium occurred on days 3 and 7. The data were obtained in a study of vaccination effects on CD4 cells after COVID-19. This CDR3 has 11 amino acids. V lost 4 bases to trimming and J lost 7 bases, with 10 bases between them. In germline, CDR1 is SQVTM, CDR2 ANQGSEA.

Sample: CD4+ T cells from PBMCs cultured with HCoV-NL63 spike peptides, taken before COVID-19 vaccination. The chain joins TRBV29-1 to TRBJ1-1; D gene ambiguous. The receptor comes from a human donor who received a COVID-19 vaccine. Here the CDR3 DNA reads TGCAGCGTTGGTGGGCATCTTGAAGCTTTCTTT. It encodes CSVGGHLEAFF.